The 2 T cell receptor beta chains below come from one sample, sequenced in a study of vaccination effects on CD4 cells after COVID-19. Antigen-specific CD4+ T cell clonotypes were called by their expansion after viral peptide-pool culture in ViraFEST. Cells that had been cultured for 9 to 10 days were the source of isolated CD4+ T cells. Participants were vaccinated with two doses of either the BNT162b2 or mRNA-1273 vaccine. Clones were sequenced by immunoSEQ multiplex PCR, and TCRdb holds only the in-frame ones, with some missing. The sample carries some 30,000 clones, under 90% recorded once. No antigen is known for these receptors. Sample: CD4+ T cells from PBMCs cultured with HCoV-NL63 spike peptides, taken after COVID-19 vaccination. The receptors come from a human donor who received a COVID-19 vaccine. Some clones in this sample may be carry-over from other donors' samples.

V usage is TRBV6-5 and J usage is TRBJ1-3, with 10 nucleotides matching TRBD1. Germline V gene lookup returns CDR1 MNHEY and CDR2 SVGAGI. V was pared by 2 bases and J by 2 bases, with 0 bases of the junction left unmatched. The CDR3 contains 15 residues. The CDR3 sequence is CASSYDRGPGNTIYF. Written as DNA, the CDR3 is TGTGCCAGCAGTTACGACAGGGGGCCTGGAAACACCATATATTTT.

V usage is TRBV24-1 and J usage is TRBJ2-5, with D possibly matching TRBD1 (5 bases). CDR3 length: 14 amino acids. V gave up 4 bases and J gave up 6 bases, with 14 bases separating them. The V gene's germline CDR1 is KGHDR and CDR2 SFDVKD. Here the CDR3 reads CATSDPRREQTQYF. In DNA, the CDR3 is TGTGCCACCAGTGACCCCCGCAGGGAACAGACCCAGTACTTC.